Shown below are 6 T cell receptor beta chains from a single sample sequenced in a study of cytomegalovirus exposure and HLA in healthy donors (dated by TCRdb to 2015 to 2018). The method was the immunoSEQ multiplex PCR assay. A mixture of 60 forward primers for TCR Vbeta segments and 13 reverse primers for TCR Jbeta segments was used in the multiplex PCR. Here the immuneACCESS table is served through TCRdb, limited to in-frame sequences with V and J called. Missing clones are a known gap in these copies; in checked studies unresolved V genes cover under half, and the rest lacks a known reason. The sample records some 200,000 clones, about 78% of which are singletons. The ten largest clonotypes hold roughly 3% of the sample. The sequencing input was PBMCs. These receptors all stem from a woman in her 30s in good health and CMV-seronegative.

This clone was observed a few times. CDR3 amino acids: CASSDLPGSGNGYTF. In DNA form, the CDR3 reads TGTGCCAGCAGTGACCTCCCAGGGTCAGGGAATGGCTACACCTTC. The gene calls are TRBV6-4 and TRBJ1-2; D possibly corresponds to TRBD1 (5 bases). Trimming stripped 2 bases from V and 6 bases from J, with 16 bases between. The CDR3 is 15 residues long. Germline-derived CDR1 and CDR2 are MRHNA and SNTAGT.

Concerning this clone: Given a far larger clone just one base away, this is likely a sequencing read error. The chain has TRBV7-9 and TRBJ2-7, with TRBD2 matching over 9 bases. The germline V gene has CDR1 SEHNR and CDR2 FQNEAQ (reference sequence). The CDR3 spans 17 residues. As DNA, the CDR3 is TGTTCCAGCAGCCAAGATCCGGGGGGTAGCGGGGGTGGCGAGCAGTACTTC. The encoded protein is CSSSQDPGGSGGGEQYF.

This clone was seen more than once but under ten times. The V and J genes are TRBV4-1 and TRBJ1-1; 7 bases agree with TRBD1. Germline V lookup: CDR1 MGHRA, CDR2 YSYEKL. Trimming cost V 0 bases and J 5 bases; bases outside gene matches: 3. The CDR3 is 14 residues long. The CDR3 sequence: CASSQEFRGTEAFF. CDR3 in DNA: TGCGCCAGCAGCCAAGAGTTCAGGGGGACTGAAGCTTTCTTT.

The chain employs TRBV6-1 and TRBJ1-3; maybe TRBD1 (5 bases). The CDR3 length is 18 residues. The V gene lost 0 bases and the J gene lost 3 bases, with 18 bases spanning the gap. The germline CDR1 and CDR2 sequences are MNHNS and SASEGT. The CDR3 is CASSEALPRLGLGNTIYF. The CDR3, as DNA: TGTGCCAGCAGTGAAGCGCTTCCAAGGTTGGGGCTTGGAAACACCATATATTTT.

J is TRBJ2-2 and V is TRBV6-5, with TRBD2 as a possible D gene (6 bases). This CDR3 is 14 amino acids long. CDR1 and CDR2 from the germline V gene are MNHEY and SVGAGI. The ends were cut back, 5 bases at V and 0 bases at J, with 7 bases in the middle. CDR3 residues: CASSRTTNTGELFF. DNA for the CDR3: TGTGCCAGCAGTCGGACTACGAACACCGGGGAGCTGTTTTTT.

The chain employs TRBV6-1 and TRBJ1-2, with TRBD1 identical over 8 bases. CDR3 length: 17 amino acids. Unmatched junction bases numbered 8, after V lost 2 bases and J lost 0 bases. Looked up from germline, CDR1 is MNHNS and CDR2 is SASEGT. The CDR3 sequence is CASSELTGAVPNYGYTF. In DNA, the CDR3 is TGTGCCAGCAGTGAATTGACAGGGGCAGTCCCTAACTATGGCTACACCTTC.